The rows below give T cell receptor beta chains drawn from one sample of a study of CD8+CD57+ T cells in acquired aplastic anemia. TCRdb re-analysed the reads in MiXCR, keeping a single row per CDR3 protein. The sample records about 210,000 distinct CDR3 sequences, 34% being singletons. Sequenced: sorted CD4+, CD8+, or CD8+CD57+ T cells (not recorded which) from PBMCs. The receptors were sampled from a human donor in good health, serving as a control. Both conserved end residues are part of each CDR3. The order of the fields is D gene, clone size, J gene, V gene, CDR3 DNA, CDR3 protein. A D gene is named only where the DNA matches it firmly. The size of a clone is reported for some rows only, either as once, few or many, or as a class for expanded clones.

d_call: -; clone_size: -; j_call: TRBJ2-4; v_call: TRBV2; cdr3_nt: TGTGCCAGCAAGGACCGGAGGGGGATCGAGAACATTCAGTACTTC; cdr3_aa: CASKDRRGIENIQYF
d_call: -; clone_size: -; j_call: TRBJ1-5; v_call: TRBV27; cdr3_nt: TGTGCCAGCAGCAGGACACTGAACCAGGTTATCAATCAGCCCCAGCATTTT; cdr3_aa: CASSRTLNQVINQPQHF
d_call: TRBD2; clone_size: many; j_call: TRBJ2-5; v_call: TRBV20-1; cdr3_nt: TGCAGTGCGGAAGGACTAGCGGGGTCCGAGACCCAGTACTTC; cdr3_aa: CSAEGLAGSETQYF
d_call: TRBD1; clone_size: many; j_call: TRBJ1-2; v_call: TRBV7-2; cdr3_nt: TGTGCCAGCAGCTTAGACAGGGGGGGAAGCTACACCTTC; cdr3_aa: CASSLDRGGSYTF
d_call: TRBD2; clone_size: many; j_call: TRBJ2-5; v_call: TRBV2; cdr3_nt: TGTGCCAGCAGTGTCCTGGGACTAGCAGAGACCCAGTACTTC; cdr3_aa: CASSVLGLAETQYF
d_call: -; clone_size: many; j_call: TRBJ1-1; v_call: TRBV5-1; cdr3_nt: TGCGCCAGCAGCTTGGTGGGGGAGGGTACTGAAGCTTTCTTT; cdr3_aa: CASSLVGEGTEAFF
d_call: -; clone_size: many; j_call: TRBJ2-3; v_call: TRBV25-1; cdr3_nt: TGTGCCAGCAGTGATGTCACAGATACGCAGTATTTT; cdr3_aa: CASSDVTDTQYF
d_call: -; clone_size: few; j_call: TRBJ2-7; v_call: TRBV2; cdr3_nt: TGTGCCAGCATCCTCGACAGGTCCGGGGACGAGCAGTACTTC; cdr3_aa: CASILDRSGDEQYF
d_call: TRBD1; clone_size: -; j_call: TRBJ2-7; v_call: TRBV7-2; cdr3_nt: TGTGCCAGCAGCTTGGACAGGGGACCCTACGAGCAGTACTTC; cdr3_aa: CASSLDRGPYEQYF
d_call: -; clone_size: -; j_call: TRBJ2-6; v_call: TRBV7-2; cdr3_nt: TGTGCCAGCACGGTTGGGGGGGCCAACGTCCTGACTTTC; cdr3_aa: CASTVGGANVLTF
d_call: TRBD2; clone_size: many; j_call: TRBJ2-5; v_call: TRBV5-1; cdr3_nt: TGCGCCAGCAGCTGGGCGGGAGAACGCGGCGAGACCCAGTACTTC; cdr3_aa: CASSWAGERGETQYF
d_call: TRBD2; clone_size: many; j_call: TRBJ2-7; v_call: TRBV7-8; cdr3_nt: TGTGCCAGCAGCCCTAGGACTAGCGATCACGAGCAGTACTTC; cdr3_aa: CASSPRTSDHEQYF
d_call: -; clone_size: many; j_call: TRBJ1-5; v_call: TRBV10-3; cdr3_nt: TGTGCCATCAGCCCCACGGGCTTCGATAGCAATCAGCCCCAGCATTTT; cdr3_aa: CAISPTGFDSNQPQHF
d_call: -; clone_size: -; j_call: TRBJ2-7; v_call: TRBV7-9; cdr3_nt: TGTGCCAGCAGCTTTACTAGCTACGAGCAGTACTTC; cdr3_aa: CASSFTSYEQYF
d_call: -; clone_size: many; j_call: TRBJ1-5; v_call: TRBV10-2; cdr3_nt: TGCGCCAGCACCCCGGACAGCAATCAGCCCCAGCATTTT; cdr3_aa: CASTPDSNQPQHF
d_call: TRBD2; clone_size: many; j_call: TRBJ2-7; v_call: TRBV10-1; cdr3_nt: TGCGCCAGCAGTTACGGACTAGCGGGAGAGATCACCTACGAGCAGTACTTC; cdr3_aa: CASSYGLAGEITYEQYF
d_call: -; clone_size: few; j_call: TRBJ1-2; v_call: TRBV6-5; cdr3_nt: TGTGCCAGCAGTTACGGCCCCTATGGCTACACCTTC; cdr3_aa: CASSYGPYGYTF